This TCR beta chain emerged from a study of T cell responses to AZD1222 COVID-19 vaccine. This clone was seen a few times. The antigen remains undetermined. Overall study findings and caveats: Clonal diversity was possibly underestimated; the donors were predominantly white British and more often female. Vaccination with two AZD1222 doses was followed by a rise in Spike-specific TCR breadth and depth. Samples come after the peak T cell response, not at day 14. At baseline, seropositivity was found in only a handful of AZD1222 recipients.

This CDR3 spans 17 amino acids. CDR1 LGHDT and CDR2 YNNKEL come from the germline V gene (reference sequence). Deletions cut 0 bases from V and 0 bases from J, with 14 bases between. Repertoires were generated with immunoSEQ multiplex PCR, while TCRdb's copy carries only in-frame clones and drops some. The repertoire holds roughly 100,000 clones, around 90% seen once, with 5% to 5.5% in the top ten. The chain is built from TRBV3-1 (or the pseudogene TRBV3-2) and TRBJ1-2, with D possibly TRBD1 on 6 matching bases. This TCR was recovered from an adult in good health. Source: peripheral blood, taken on day 0 of AZD1222 vaccination. CDR3 region: CASSQEIRRTANYGYTF. CDR3 bases: TGTGCCAGCAGCCAAGAAATAAGGCGGACAGCTAACTATGGCTACACCTTC.